This T cell receptor (beta chain) was observed in a study of early T cells in non-severe SARS-CoV-2 infection. Across the whole study: Chains from this unsorted whole-blood bulk RNA could not be paired.

This clonotype was detected only a few times. CDR1 is LGHNT, CDR2 FRNRAP, per germline. V was cut by 1 base and J by 8 bases, with 24 bases left in between. The CDR3 is 18 amino acids. The protocol attached unique molecular identifiers to individual cDNA molecules. TCRdb reprocessed the 5' RACE reads with MiXCR, giving one entry per CDR3 protein. This sample has 63,000 or so distinct CDR3 sequences, with approximately 10% found just once. The J gene is TRBJ2-1, the V gene TRBV12-5; no reliable D call. Sequenced here: whole blood, sampled at baseline. The sequence was obtained from an adult who was a healthcare worker with PCR-confirmed SARS-CoV-2 infection or an uninfected control (not recorded which). The CDR3 coding sequence is TGTGCTAGTGGTTTGGGACTGGATTCTGGACGCCCCTGGGATGAGCAGTTCTTC. Translating gives CASGLGLDSGRPWDEQFF. Combining the CDR3 with reference TRBV12-5 and TRBJ2-1 gives the whole variable domain DARVTQTPRHKVTEMGQEVTMRCQPILGHNTVFWYRQTMMQGLELLAYFRNRAPLDDSGMPKDRFSAEMPDATLATLKIQPSEPRDSAVYFCASGLGLDSGRPWDEQFFGPGTRLTVL.